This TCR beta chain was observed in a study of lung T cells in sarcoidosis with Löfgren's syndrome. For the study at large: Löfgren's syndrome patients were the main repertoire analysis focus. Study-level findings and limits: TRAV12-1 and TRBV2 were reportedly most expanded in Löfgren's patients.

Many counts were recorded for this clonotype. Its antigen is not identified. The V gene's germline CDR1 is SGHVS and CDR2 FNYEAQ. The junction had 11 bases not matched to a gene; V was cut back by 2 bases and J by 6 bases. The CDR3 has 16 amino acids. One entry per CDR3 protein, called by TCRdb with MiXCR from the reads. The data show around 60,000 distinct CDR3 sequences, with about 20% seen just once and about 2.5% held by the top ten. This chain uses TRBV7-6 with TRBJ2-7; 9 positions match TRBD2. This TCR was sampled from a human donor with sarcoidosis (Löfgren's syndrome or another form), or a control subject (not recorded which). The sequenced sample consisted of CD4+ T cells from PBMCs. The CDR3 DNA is TGTGCCAGCAGCTTAATGGGTAGCGGGAGCGGATCCGAGCAGTACTTC. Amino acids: CASSLMGSGSGSEQYF.